This TCR beta chain derives from a study of follicular helper T cells after annual influenza vaccination. Regarding time point: 2014-2015 season, pre-vaccination. The CDR3 consists of 15 residues. The germline V gene has CDR1 MDHEN and CDR2 SYDVKM. Trimming pared 8 bases from V and 0 bases from J, leaving 14 bases between. The data were produced by immunoSEQ multiplex PCR, yet TCRdb's version contains in-frame clones alone and is incomplete. Of some 15,000 clones in the sample, about 83% were seen once. The chain couples TRBV28 to TRBJ1-3; D is possibly TRBD1 (5 bases). The source was CXCR5- memory CD4+ T cells sorted from blood, collected on the day of influenza vaccination. This TCR was recovered from an adult who received the influenza vaccine. The CDR3 spells CASRAGVSSGNTIYF. CDR3 nucleotides: TGTGCCAGCCGGGCGGGGGTTAGCTCTGGAAACACCATATATTTT.